This T cell receptor (beta chain) was captured in a study of PD-L1 blockade in urothelial cancer (dated by TCRdb to 2017 to 2019). In terms of the full investigation: All patients started therapy in about 2014 and received atezolizumab 1,200 mg intravenously every 3 weeks. About nine tenths of the roughly 30 patients were males with bladder-origin urothelial cancer, and about 65% of the roughly 30 reported a prior smoking history. Patients had an ECOG performance status of 0 or 1 and had received between 0 and 3 prior chemotherapy regimens. In the same patients who had TCR sequencing, pretreatment tumors also underwent whole exome sequencing and RNA sequencing. Blood samples were analyzed at 3 weeks after treatment start (second dose) and at 6 weeks after treatment start. The study was an exploratory multi-omic analysis of somatic, immune and clinical correlates of response to PD-L1 blockade with atezolizumab in urothelial cancer. Durable clinical benefit was achieved by nine patients but not by the remaining 20. Durable clinical benefit meant progression-free survival longer than 6 months, and TCR features were also tested against progression-free and overall survival. Pretreatment tumor samples, along with matched peripheral blood collected serially before and after atezolizumab treatment, underwent TCR sequencing. Pretreatment blood TCR-seq was available for about 28 patients, at least one posttreatment blood collection was obtained for around 25 patients, and tumor TCR-seq was available for around 25 patients. A median of around 150,000 T cells and 80,000 or so unique TCRs was obtained from blood samples, and a median clonality of approximately 0.086 was observed.

The CDR3 runs 13 amino acids, cysteine and phenylalanine included. Only CDR3 DNA remains: 39 bases, in frame from the first base. Reading the germline V gene (reference sequence) gives CDR1 MNHEY and CDR2 SMNVEV. V loses 3 bases at its end and J loses 5 bases; junction bases beyond the gene matches: 2. The paper's findings and limits, for the study overall: Among patients with durable benefit, tumor-associated TCR clones showed greater expansion in peripheral blood 3 weeks after treatment started (n ≈ 20, p = 0.022). Small sample size (n of about 29) and many exploratory analyses mean the results are intended to be hypothesis-generating. Improved progression-free and overall survival was associated with having pretreatment peripheral blood TCR clonality below the median.

Only a few counts were recorded for this clone. There is no known antigen for this receptor. Nothing much larger sits one base from this clone, and base qualities are not available. To estimate absolute template abundance from read counts, synthetic TCR analog templates were spiked into each PCR. The immunoSEQ assay used bias-controlled V and J gene primers to amplify TCRbeta CDR3 regions from genomic DNA. Sequencing of rearranged TCRbeta segments was done at approximately 20X coverage. Processing in the source paper ran as follows. Sequencing errors were corrected by clustering and CDR3s were annotated against IMGT to assign V, D and J genes. Downstream analyses used only productive TCRbeta rearrangements, leaving out any out-of-frame or stop-codon sequences. To compute clonality, Shannon entropy was normalized by the log of the number of unique productive sequences and then subtracted from one. Clones differing between time points or between blood and tumor were identified by Fisher's exact test with Benjamini-Hochberg correction at adjusted p below 0.01. TCRdb obtained this table from immuneACCESS and retained in-frame rearrangements with V and J assigned. These tables miss some clones; where compared with another copy, unresolved V genes account for less than half of the shortfall, and the remainder is unexplained. The DNA gave D and trimming, while V, J and clone size come from that table. This sample lists 95,000 or so clones; roughly 87% were detected once. In total, the top ten clones hold more than 1.5% of the sample.

The time point label for this specimen denotes: pretreatment peripheral blood. The cohort included 25 to 30 patients with locally advanced or metastatic urothelial carcinoma who were treated at Memorial Sloan Kettering on a trial protocol. Peripheral blood mononuclear cells were collected pretreatment and during treatment, with between 1 and 8 total time points obtained per patient. The Qiagen DNeasy Blood extraction kit was used to purify genomic DNA from total PBMCs and from tumor samples. PBMCs were collected pretreatment and during treatment, and were isolated and stored as previously described.

Sample: PBMCs, taken around atezolizumab (anti-PD-L1) treatment. This chain joins TRBV27 to TRBJ2-5, with 8 junctional bases fitting TRBD2. This sequence originates from a man between 60 and 70 years old with urothelial cancer. Here is the DNA: TGTGCCAGCAGTTTTACGGGAGGGGAGACCCAGTACTTC. Its coded protein is CASSFTGGETQYF.